A single sample gave rise to the 17 T cell receptor beta chains below, sequenced in a study of blood T cell repertoires in COVID-19. Some clones are missing from TCRdb's copy, which holds only in-frame ones; the method was immunoSEQ multiplex PCR. The repertoire has approximately 200,000 clones, roughly 85% of them found once; the top ten carry about 19%. The sequenced sample consisted of PBMCs or T cells enriched from blood (not recorded which). All receptors derive from a man aged 35-49 years who had recovered from COVID-19.

The V and J genes are TRBV4-1 and TRBJ2-7; 9 nucleotides match TRBD1. Germline V gene lookup returns CDR1 MGHRA and CDR2 YSYEKL. Germline trimming cut 1 base from V and 2 bases from J; bases unmatched to any gene: 6. The CDR3 covers 16 residues. CDR3 sequence: CASSQAAGTGPYEQYF. The CDR3, as DNA: TGCGCCAGCAGCCAAGCTGCAGGGACAGGGCCCTACGAGCAGTACTTC.

The chain links TRBV10-3 to TRBJ1-5; TRBD1 is a possible D gene (6 bases). V dropped 10 bases and J dropped 7 bases, with 20 bases sitting between them. The CDR3 loop spans 14 amino acids. Germline CDR1 and CDR2: ENHRY and SYGVKD. CDR3 nucleotides: TGTGCCACCGATGACAGCCTACAGGGACAGCCCCAGCATTTT. Translation: CATDDSLQGQPQHF.

The rearrangement links TRBV5-8 to TRBJ1-2; possibly TRBD1 for D (6 bases). The CDR3 is 15 residues long. From germline, CDR1 is SGHTS and CDR2 YDEGEE. Trimming removed 2 bases from V and 6 bases from J, with 17 bases in between. The CDR3: CASSFTSNYRDGYTF. CDR3 nucleotide sequence: TGTGCCAGCAGCTTCACCTCTAACTACAGGGATGGCTACACCTTC.

This sequence joins TRBV6-5 and TRBJ1-3, with a tentative D call TRBD1 (6 bases). Germline assignment: CDR1 MNHEY and CDR2 SVGAGI. The CDR3 totals 15 residues. Trimming shortened V by 5 bases and J by 4 bases, and 15 bases separated the two germline ends. CDR3: CASSRRDIEGNTIYF. The CDR3 DNA reads as TGTGCCAGCAGTCGACGGGACATCGAGGGAAACACCATATATTTT.

As for this clone: Other DNA sequences within the sample encode an identical CDR3. The gene calls are TRBV5-6 and TRBJ2-7; a possible D gene is TRBD1 (6 bases). V gave up 0 bases and J gave up 7 bases, with 8 bases separating them. Looked up from germline, CDR1 is SGHDT and CDR2 is YYEEEE. This CDR3 contains 12 residues. The CDR3 DNA sequence: TGTGCCAGCAGCTTGGGGCAGGGGGAGCAGTACTTC. Protein product: CASSLGQGEQYF.

The chain joins TRBV30 to TRBJ2-7, with TRBD1 identical over 9 bases. Looked up from germline, CDR1 is GTSNPN and CDR2 is SVGIG (reference sequence). After removal of 3 bases from V and 4 bases from J, the junction contained 7 bases not matched to a gene. This CDR3 region has 14 residues. CDR3 in DNA: TGTGCCTGGAGCAGGGGACAGGGTAGGTACGAGCAGTACTTC. Its protein is CAWSRGQGRYEQYF.

The rearrangement joins TRBV28 to TRBJ1-6, with D unresolved. The CDR3 has 14 residues. Germline CDR1 is MDHEN and CDR2 is SYDVKM. Trimming pared 3 bases from V and 6 bases from J, leaving 9 bases between. The CDR3 protein is CASSFMGRNSPLHF. As DNA, the CDR3 is TGTGCCAGCAGTTTTATGGGCCGTAATTCACCCCTCCACTTT.

The chain joins TRBV29-1 to TRBJ2-1, with 9 bases matching TRBD1. Germline lookup yields CDR1 SQVTM and CDR2 ANQGSEA. CDR3 length equals 13 residues. The V and J ends lost 6 bases and 12 bases, in that order; junction bases with no gene match: 12. CDR3: CSVTGGNSVGQFF. The CDR3 bases are TGCAGCGTCACAGGGGGCAATTCTGTCGGGCAGTTCTTC.

This chain's CDR3 is CASSLAGTASLKLFF. The CDR3 DNA is TGTGCCAGCAGCTTGGCAGGGACAGCAAGCCTAAAACTGTTTTTT. The chain has TRBV5-6 and TRBJ1-4, with 7 bases aligning to TRBD1. Trimming at V came to 0 bases and at J to 10 bases, leaving 9 bases not matched to a gene. The CDR3 contains 15 residues. Germline-derived CDR1 and CDR2 are SGHDT and YYEEEE.

The rearrangement uses TRBV3-1 (or the pseudogene TRBV3-2) and TRBJ1-4; perhaps TRBD1 as D (5 bases). With 2 bases removed from V and 4 bases from J, the gap between germline ends came to 8 bases. The CDR3 runs 14 residues. Germline loops: CDR1 LGHDT, CDR2 YNNKEL (reference sequence). The CDR3 DNA follows: TGTGCCAGCAGCCAATGGGGGGGTAATGAAAAACTGTTTTTT. Its translation is CASSQWGGNEKLFF.

This chain joins TRBV7-2 and TRBJ1-4; TRBD1 is a possible D gene (6 bases). This CDR3 contains 15 residues. Germline V gene lookup returns CDR1 SGHTA and CDR2 FQGNSA. The V gene lost 4 bases and the J gene lost 5 bases, with 14 bases spanning the gap. In DNA, the CDR3 is TGTGCCAGCAGCTACACCGGGACACCGAATGAAAAACTGTTTTTT. Amino acids: CASSYTGTPNEKLFF.

J is TRBJ2-4 and V is TRBV5-1, with a weak D call TRBD1 (6 bases). The CDR3 sequence is 14 residues long. Per germline, CDR1 SGHRS and CDR2 YFSETQ. V was shortened by 7 bases and J by 2 bases, with 13 bases between the two germline ends. In nucleotides, the CDR3 is TGCGCCAGCTCGTCGGGACAACCCAAAAACATTCAGTACTTC. Encoded protein: CASSSGQPKNIQYF.

The chain is built from TRBV18 and TRBJ1-1; 7 bases align to TRBD1. The germline V gene encodes CDR1 KGHSH and CDR2 LQKENI. CDR3 length equals 14 residues. J was trimmed by 4 bases and V by 6 bases; bases with no gene match: 8. The CDR3 DNA reads as TGTGCCAGCTCCCAGAAACAGGGGTCCACTGAAGCTTTCTTT. Translated: CASSQKQGSTEAFF.

This rearrangement joins TRBV28 to TRBJ2-1, with a possible D match to TRBD2 (6 bases). This CDR3 has 16 residues. Between the trimmed V and J ends, which lost 3 bases and 8 bases, there was a span of 20 bases. Per the germline V gene, CDR1 is MDHEN and CDR2 is SYDVKM. The CDR3, as DNA: TGTGCCAGCAGTTTTGGGGGAGGAACGTACGGAGATGAGCAGTTCTTC. Amino acids: CASSFGGGTYGDEQFF.

This chain links TRBV5-4 with TRBJ2-7; TRBD1 is a possible D gene (5 bases). Trimming removed 4 bases from V and 3 bases from J, with 11 bases in between. The CDR3 runs to 13 residues. Germline-derived CDR1 and CDR2 are SGHNT and YYREEE (reference sequence). The CDR3 nucleotides read TGTGCCAGCAGCAGAAAGGACAACTACGAGCAGTACTTC. This sequence encodes CASSRKDNYEQYF.

This clone was seen a single time. V gene TRBV5-6 combines with J gene TRBJ2-2; unclear D gene. CDR1 and CDR2 (germline): SGHDT, YYEEEE. The CDR3 loop spans 14 amino acids. The V and J ends lost 0 bases and 2 bases respectively, with 5 bases between them. The CDR3 DNA is TGTGCCAGCAGCTTGGATCCTAACACCGGGGAGCTGTTTTTT. Translated: CASSLDPNTGELFF.

The chain links TRBV6-2 or TRBV6-3 to TRBJ2-5, with 10 positions matching TRBD1. CDR3 length equals 15 residues. V shed 5 bases, J shed 5 bases, and the junction held 8 bases outside the gene matches. Germline V gene lookup returns CDR1 MNHEY and CDR2 SVGEGT. The CDR3, as DNA: TGTGCCAGCAGTACCCCGGGACAGGGGAGGGAGACCCAGTACTTC. Translated, it gives CASSTPGQGRETQYF.